The 14 T cell receptor beta chains reported below all come from one sample, sequenced in a study of STAT5B mutations in CD4+ large granular lymphocyte leukemia. Sequencing used immunoSEQ multiplex PCR; TCRdb keeps in-frame clones, though not all of them. The table includes 30,000 or so clones, approximately 73% detected once. The source material was CD4+ T cells from blood buffy coats. These receptors all stem from a human donor in good health.

The rearrangement joins TRBV28 to TRBJ2-7, with D possibly being TRBD1 (5 bases). This CDR3 contains 11 residues. Trimming took 7 bases from V and 7 from J, leaving 11 bases between them. The V gene's germline CDR1 is MDHEN and CDR2 SYDVKM. The CDR3: CASTDRWEQYF. The CDR3 nucleotides read TGTGCCAGCACCGACAGATGGGAGCAGTACTTC.

Note on this clone: Since no conserved phenylalanine or tryptophan closes the CDR3, a read error is the likely cause. Because the CDR3's place on the DNA is in doubt, the DNA is left out and the CDR3 is given as listed by TCRdb. V and J are TRBV10-3 and TRBJ1-1. Inclusive of both ends, the CDR3 amounts to 9 amino acids. Germline CDR1 and CDR2: ENHRY and SYGVKD. CDR3 loop: CAISGIQPR.

This chain uses TRBV6-1 with TRBJ2-3; D is ambiguous. CDR1 is MNHNS and CDR2 is SASEGT in the germline V gene. V dropped 8 bases and J dropped 4 bases, with 16 bases sitting between them. The CDR3 is 14 residues long. The CDR3 loop is CASALSFGADTQYF. In DNA, the CDR3 is TGTGCCAGCGCCTTAAGTTTTGGCGCAGATACGCAGTATTTT.

J is TRBJ2-2 and V is TRBV6-1; D not resolved. V dropped 5 bases and J dropped 2 bases, with 6 bases sitting between them. Germline values: CDR1 MNHNS, CDR2 SASEGT. The CDR3 runs to 13 residues. CDR3 protein: CASSPHNTGELFF. The DNA of the CDR3 is TGTGCCAGCAGTCCTCATAACACCGGGGAGCTGTTTTTT.

This chain joins TRBV7-9 and TRBJ2-1; 9 nucleotides agree with TRBD1. The V and J ends lost 5 bases and 5 bases, in that order; junction bases with no gene match: 7. Germline values: CDR1 SEHNR, CDR2 FQNEAQ (reference sequence). CDR3 length: 15 residues. CDR3 nucleotides: TGTGCCAGCAGCCCGACAGGGGGGATTGACAATGAGCAGTTCTTC. It encodes CASSPTGGIDNEQFF.

This chain joins TRBV6-5 and TRBJ1-2, with D hard to call. The V and J ends lost 5 bases and 8 bases respectively, with 18 bases between them. CDR3 length: 14 amino acids. In germline, CDR1 is MNHEY, CDR2 SVGAGI. This CDR3 reads CASSQDHGSGGYTF. CDR3 DNA: TGTGCCAGCAGTCAGGACCATGGGAGTGGCGGCTACACCTTC.

The CDR3 bases are TGCAGCGCCCGGACAGGGACGGCGAACACTGAAGCTTTCTTT. The encoded protein is CSARTGTANTEAFF. V is TRBV29-1 and J is TRBJ1-1; TRBD1 aligns across 8 bases. Losses at the gene ends were 7 bases for V and 1 base for J; bases not matched to a gene: 8. CDR1 is SQVTM and CDR2 is ANQGSEA in the germline V gene. The CDR3 is 14 amino acids.

V gene TRBV2 combines with J gene TRBJ2-2, with D perhaps TRBD2 (5 bases). The CDR3 sequence is 16 residues long. Germline values: CDR1 SNHLY, CDR2 FYNNEI. Trimming removed 0 bases from V and 5 bases from J, with 13 bases in between. DNA of the CDR3: TGTGCCAGCAGTGAAGCAGGACTCGTAGATACCGGGGAGCTGTTTTTT. Residues: CASSEAGLVDTGELFF. Supplemented by reference TRBV2 and TRBJ2-2, the full variable domain reads EPEVTQTPSHQVTQMGQEVILRCVPISNHLYFYWYRQILGQKVEFLVSFYNNEISEKSEIFDDQFSVERPDGSNFTLKIRSTKLEDSAMYFCASSEAGLVDTGELFFGEGSRLTVL.

This chain joins TRBV7-2 and TRBJ2-3; tentatively, D is TRBD1 (6 bases). Trimming removed 5 bases at V and 1 base at J, with 10 bases between. The CDR3 is made up of 14 amino acids. Germline values: CDR1 SGHTA, CDR2 FQGNSA. The CDR3 loop reads CASSQRQGTDTQYF. DNA for the CDR3: TGTGCCAGCAGCCAGCGACAGGGCACAGATACGCAGTATTTT.

The CDR3 protein is CASSPGTGGSYGYTF. CDR3 sequence (DNA): TGTGCCAGTAGTCCGGGGACAGGGGGCTCCTATGGCTACACCTTC. V is TRBV19 and J is TRBJ1-2; 12 nucleotides match TRBD1. V lost 5 bases and J lost 4; bases outside the gene matches: 5. Germline V lookup: CDR1 LNHDA, CDR2 SQIVND (reference sequence). The CDR3 is 15 amino acids.

The DNA for the CDR3 is TGCAGCGTTGAAGACCCTAGAACGAGGAACATTCAGTACTTC. Its translation is CSVEDPRTRNIQYF. The rearrangement joins TRBV29-1 to TRBJ2-4, with D uncertain. The length of the CDR3 is 14 residues. Germline V gene data show CDR1 as SQVTM and CDR2 as ANQGSEA. V gave up 0 bases and J gave up 7 bases, with 13 bases separating them.

The rearrangement links TRBV9 to TRBJ2-4; D is unclear. V lost 2 bases to trimming and J lost 0 bases, with 15 bases between them. Per the germline V gene, CDR1 is SGDLS and CDR2 is YYNGEE. The CDR3 extends over 17 amino acids. The CDR3 region has the DNA TGTGCCAGCAGCGTCGGCTCCCTGATGGGAGCCAAAAACATTCAGTACTTC. Translated: CASSVGSLMGAKNIQYF.

The chain carries TRBV30 and TRBJ2-7, with 8 nucleotides matching TRBD1. This CDR3 has 13 residues. V lost 7 bases and J lost 5; bases outside the gene matches: 10. Germline-derived CDR1 and CDR2 are GTSNPN and SVGIG (reference sequence). The CDR3 spells CAYTGTGGHEQYF. The CDR3 bases are TGTGCCTACACCGGGACAGGTGGCCACGAGCAGTACTTC.

The chain links TRBV9 to TRBJ2-7, with D perhaps matching TRBD2 (6 bases). CDR1 and CDR2 (germline): SGDLS, YYNGEE. The CDR3 totals 16 residues. V gave up 4 bases and J gave up 6 bases, with 23 bases separating them. The CDR3 sequence is CASSPPSGTTGGEQYF. The CDR3 DNA follows: TGTGCCAGCAGCCCACCCTCCGGGACCACCGGGGGCGAGCAGTACTTC.